The next 9 T cell receptor beta chains were all read from a single sample in a study of cytomegalovirus exposure and HLA in healthy donors. Profiling relied on immunoSEQ multiplex PCR, and the TCRdb table lists in-frame clones only, not all of them. Of a few hundred thousand clones in the sample, 80% to 90% were seen once. The sequencing input was PBMCs. The source is a woman aged 18-35 years in good health and CMV-seronegative.

This chain connects TRBV6-5 to TRBJ2-1; D is possibly TRBD1 (6 bases). CDR3 length equals 13 residues. Germline lookup yields CDR1 MNHEY and CDR2 SVGAGI. With 6 bases removed from V and 9 bases from J, the gap between germline ends came to 15 bases. In DNA form, the CDR3 reads TGTGCCAGCAGCAAAACCAGGGGAACTGAGCAGTTCTTC. Protein product: CASSKTRGTEQFF.

A word on this clone: This sample also contains other DNA sequences that code for the same CDR3. The chain is built from TRBV18 and TRBJ2-2; 9 bases fit TRBD1. The J segment lost 6 bases and the V segment lost 3 bases, leaving 2 bases of the junction unmatched. The CDR3 runs to 14 residues. Germline CDR1 is KGHSH and CDR2 is LQKENI. The CDR3 DNA is TGTGCCAGCTCACCGGGACAGGGCTCCGGGGAGCTGTTTTTT. The encoded protein is CASSPGQGSGELFF.

CDR3 sequence (DNA): TGTGCCAGTAGTCCTGCCGGGACAGGTGGAGGAACCTACGAGCAGTACTTC. It codes for CASSPAGTGGGTYEQYF. The V call is TRBV19, the J call TRBJ2-7; TRBD1 matches at 8 bases. Germline values: CDR1 LNHDA, CDR2 SQIVND (reference sequence). Trimming at V came to 5 bases and at J to 2 bases, leaving 14 bases not matched to a gene. There are 17 residues in the CDR3.

This chain joins TRBV7-8 and TRBJ2-2; 12 bases fit TRBD2. Germline CDR1 and CDR2: SGHVS and FQNEAQ. The CDR3 runs 14 residues. V lost 11 bases, J lost 6 bases, and 7 bases stayed unmatched. DNA of the CDR3: TGTGCCCAGCTAGCGGGAGGGCCCGCCGGGGAGCTGTTTTTT. Its protein is CAQLAGGPAGELFF.

V is TRBV5-4 and J is TRBJ2-7, with a weak D call TRBD2 (6 bases). CDR3 size: 13 residues. Germline V lookup: CDR1 SGHNT, CDR2 YYREEE (reference sequence). V was clipped by 1 base and J by 7 bases, with 12 bases between them. CDR3 coding DNA: TGTGCCAGCAGCTTGATAACTAGCAGGGAGCAGTACTTC. This sequence encodes CASSLITSREQYF.

The chain combines TRBV19 with TRBJ2-7; perhaps TRBD1 as D (5 bases). Germline CDR1 reads LNHDA; CDR2 reads SQIVND (reference sequence). The CDR3 sequence is 15 residues long. V lost 2 bases, J lost 3 bases, and 14 bases lay in between. The CDR3 region is CASSIITGRSYEQYF. The CDR3 coding sequence is TGTGCCAGTAGTATAATAACAGGTCGGAGCTACGAGCAGTACTTC.

CDR3 bases: TGTGCCAGTAGTCTCCGACTAGCGGCTTACGAGCAGTACTTC. Its protein product is CASSLRLAAYEQYF. The chain employs TRBV19 and TRBJ2-7; 9 bases agree with TRBD2. Germline loops: CDR1 LNHDA, CDR2 SQIVND (reference sequence). J lost 4 bases, V lost 5 bases, and 6 bases had no gene match. The CDR3 loop spans 14 amino acids.

This rearrangement joins TRBV28 to TRBJ2-6; TRBD2 is a possible D gene (5 bases). The CDR3 runs 16 residues. Trimming shortened V by 2 bases and J by 0 bases, and 8 bases separated the two germline ends. Germline V gives CDR1 MDHEN, CDR2 SYDVKM. This CDR3 reads CASSLGGSSGANVLTF. CDR3 coding DNA: TGTGCCAGCAGTTTAGGTGGGAGCTCTGGGGCCAACGTCCTGACTTTC. The whole variable domain, filled in from reference TRBV28 and TRBJ2-6, reads DVKVTQSSRYLVKRTGEKVFLECVQDMDHENMFWYRQDPGLGLRLIYFSYDVKMKEKGDIPEGYSVSREKKERFSLILESASTNQTSMYLCASSLGGSSGANVLTFGAGSRLTVL.

The chain links TRBV27 to TRBJ2-3, with TRBD2 matching 7 bases. V lost 4 bases to trimming and J lost 1 base; unmatched junction nucleotides: 26. The CDR3 has 22 amino acids. Germline V lookup: CDR1 MNHEY, CDR2 SMNVEV (reference sequence). CDR3 region: CASSSPNSGLAESPWGTDTQYF. CDR3 DNA sequence: TGTGCCAGCAGTTCACCGAACTCGGGGCTAGCGGAAAGCCCTTGGGGCACAGATACGCAGTATTTT.